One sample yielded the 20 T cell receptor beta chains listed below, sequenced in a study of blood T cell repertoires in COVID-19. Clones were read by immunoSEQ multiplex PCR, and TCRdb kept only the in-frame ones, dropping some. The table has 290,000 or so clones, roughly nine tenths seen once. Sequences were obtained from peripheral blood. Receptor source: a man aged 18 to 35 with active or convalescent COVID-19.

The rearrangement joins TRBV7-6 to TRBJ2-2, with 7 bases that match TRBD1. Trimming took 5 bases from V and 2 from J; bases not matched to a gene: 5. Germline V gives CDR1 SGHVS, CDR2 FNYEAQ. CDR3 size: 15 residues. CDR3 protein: CASSPGQPNTGELFF. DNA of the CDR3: TGTGCCAGCAGCCCGGGACAGCCTAACACCGGGGAGCTGTTTTTT. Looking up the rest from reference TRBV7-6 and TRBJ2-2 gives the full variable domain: GAGVSQSPRYKVTKRGQDVALRCDPISGHVSLYWYRQALGQGPEFLTYFNYEAQQDKSGLPNDRFSAERPEGSISTLTIQRTEQRDSAMYRCASSPGQPNTGELFFGEGSRLTVL.

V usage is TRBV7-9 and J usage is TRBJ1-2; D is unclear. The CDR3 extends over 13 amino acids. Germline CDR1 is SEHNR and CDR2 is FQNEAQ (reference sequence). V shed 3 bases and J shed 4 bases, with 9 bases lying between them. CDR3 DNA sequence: TGTGCCAGCAGCTTTGGTGGGCTCTATGGCTACACCTTC. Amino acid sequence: CASSFGGLYGYTF.

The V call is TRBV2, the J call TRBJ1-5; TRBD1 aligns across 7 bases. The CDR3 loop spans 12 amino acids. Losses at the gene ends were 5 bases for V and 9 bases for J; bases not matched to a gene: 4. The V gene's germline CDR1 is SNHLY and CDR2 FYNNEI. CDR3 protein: CASSTGAGPQHF. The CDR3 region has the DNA TGTGCCAGCAGTACAGGGGCGGGGCCCCAGCATTTT.

Here the CDR3 DNA reads TGTGCCAGCAGTGGATCGACAGGGTGGGAGCCCCTCCACTTT. Protein product: CASSGSTGWEPLHF. This chain connects TRBV2 to TRBJ1-6; 7 nucleotides agree with TRBD1. V was clipped by 4 bases and J by 13 bases; unmatched bases: 10. Germline V gene data show CDR1 as SNHLY and CDR2 as FYNNEI. This CDR3 is built from 14 residues.

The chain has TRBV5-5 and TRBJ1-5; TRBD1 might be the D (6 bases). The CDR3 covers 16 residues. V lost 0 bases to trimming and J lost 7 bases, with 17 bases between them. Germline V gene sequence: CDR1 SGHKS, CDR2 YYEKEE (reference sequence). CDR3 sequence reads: CASSLVVGGFGQPQHF. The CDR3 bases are TGTGCCAGCAGCTTGGTCGTAGGGGGATTTGGCCAGCCCCAGCATTTT.

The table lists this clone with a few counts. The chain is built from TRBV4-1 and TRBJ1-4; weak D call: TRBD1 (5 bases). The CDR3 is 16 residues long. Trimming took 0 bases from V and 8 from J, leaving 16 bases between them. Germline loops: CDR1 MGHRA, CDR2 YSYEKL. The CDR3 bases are TGCGCCAGCAGCCAAGATCGGGCAGTTAAGGGGGAAAAACTGTTTTTT. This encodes CASSQDRAVKGEKLFF.

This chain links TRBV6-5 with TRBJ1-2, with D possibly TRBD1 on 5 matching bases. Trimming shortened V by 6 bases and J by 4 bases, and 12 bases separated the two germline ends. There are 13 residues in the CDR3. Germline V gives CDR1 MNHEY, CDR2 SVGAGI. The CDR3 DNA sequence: TGTGCCAGCAGGGCGGGACTTCTCTATGGCTACACCTTC. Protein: CASRAGLLYGYTF.

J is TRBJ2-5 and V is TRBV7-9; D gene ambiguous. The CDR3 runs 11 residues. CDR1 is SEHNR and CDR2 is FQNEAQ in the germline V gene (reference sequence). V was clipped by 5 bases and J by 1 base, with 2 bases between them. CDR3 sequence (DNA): TGTGCCAGCAGCCTCCAAGAGACCCAGTACTTC. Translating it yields CASSLQETQYF.

The CDR3: CASTSAGTGSYGYTF. In nucleotides, the CDR3 is TGTGCCAGCACCTCCGCCGGGACAGGGTCCTATGGCTACACCTTC. The V call is TRBV6-5, the J call TRBJ1-2; 9 bases map to TRBD1. The CDR3 consists of 15 residues. J was trimmed by 4 bases and V by 7 bases; bases with no gene match: 10. From germline, CDR1 is MNHEY and CDR2 SVGAGI.

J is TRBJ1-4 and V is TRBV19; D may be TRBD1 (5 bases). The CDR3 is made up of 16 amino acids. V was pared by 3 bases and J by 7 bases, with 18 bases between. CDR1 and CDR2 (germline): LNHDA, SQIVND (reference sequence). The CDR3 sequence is CASSIPGQGRGEKLFF. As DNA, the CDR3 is TGTGCCAGTAGTATCCCCGGCCAAGGGAGGGGTGAAAAACTGTTTTTT.

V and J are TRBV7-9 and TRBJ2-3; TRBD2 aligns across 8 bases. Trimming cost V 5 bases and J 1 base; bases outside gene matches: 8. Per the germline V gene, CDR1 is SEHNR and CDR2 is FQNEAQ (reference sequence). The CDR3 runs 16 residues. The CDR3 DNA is TGTGCCAGCAGCCTCCAACGGGGGGGCGGCACAGATACGCAGTATTTT. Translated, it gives CASSLQRGGGTDTQYF. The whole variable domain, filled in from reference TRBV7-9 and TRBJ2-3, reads DTGVSQNPRHKITKRGQNVTFRCDPISEHNRLYWYRQTLGQGPEFLTYFQNEAQLEKSRLLSDRFSAERPKGSFSTLEIQRTEQGDSAMYLCASSLQRGGGTDTQYFGPGTRLTVL.

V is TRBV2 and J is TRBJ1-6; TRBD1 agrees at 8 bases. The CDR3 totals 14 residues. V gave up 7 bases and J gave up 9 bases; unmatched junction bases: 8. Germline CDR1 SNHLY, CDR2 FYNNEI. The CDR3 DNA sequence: TGTGCCAGCATTTTACAGGGGGGGGCTTCACCCCTCCACTTT. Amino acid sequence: CASILQGGASPLHF.

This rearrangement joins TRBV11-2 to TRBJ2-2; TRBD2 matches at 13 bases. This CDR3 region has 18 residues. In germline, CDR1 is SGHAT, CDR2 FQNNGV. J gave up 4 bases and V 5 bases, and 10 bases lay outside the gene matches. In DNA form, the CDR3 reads TGTGCCAGCAGCGGACACAAGGGACTAGCGGGGCCCACCGGGGAGCTGTTTTTT. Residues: CASSGHKGLAGPTGELFF. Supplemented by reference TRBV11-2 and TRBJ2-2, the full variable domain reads EAGVAQSPRYKIIEKRQSVAFWCNPISGHATLYWYQQILGQGPKLLIQFQNNGVVDDSQLPKDRFSAERLKGVDSTLKIQPAKLEDSAVYLCASSGHKGLAGPTGELFFGEGSRLTVL.

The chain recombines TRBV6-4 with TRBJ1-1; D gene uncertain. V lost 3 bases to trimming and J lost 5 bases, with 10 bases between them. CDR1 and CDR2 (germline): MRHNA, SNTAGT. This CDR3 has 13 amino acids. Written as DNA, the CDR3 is TGTGCCAGCAGTGAGGGTGGAGGGACTGAAGCTTTCTTT. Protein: CASSEGGGTEAFF.

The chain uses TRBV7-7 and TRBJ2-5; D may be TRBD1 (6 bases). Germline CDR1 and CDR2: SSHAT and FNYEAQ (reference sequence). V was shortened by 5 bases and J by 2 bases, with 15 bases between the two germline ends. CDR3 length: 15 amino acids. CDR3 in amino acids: CASSPTPGVQETQYF. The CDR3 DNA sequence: TGTGCCAGCAGCCCGACCCCAGGGGTGCAAGAGACCCAGTACTTC.

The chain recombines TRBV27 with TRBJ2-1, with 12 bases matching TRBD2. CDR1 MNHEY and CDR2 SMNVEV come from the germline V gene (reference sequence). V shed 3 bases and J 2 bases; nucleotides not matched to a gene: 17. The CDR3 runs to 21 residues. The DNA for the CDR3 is TGTGCCAGCAGTTTGGGGCCTTTGCGCCGGACTAGCGGGAACCCCTACAATGAGCAGTTCTTC. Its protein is CASSLGPLRRTSGNPYNEQFF.

As DNA, the CDR3 is TGTGCCACCAAGACTAGCGGGGGGGCAGATACGCAGTATTTT. Translation gives CATKTSGGADTQYF. The V and J genes are TRBV15 and TRBJ2-3; 14 bases fit TRBD2. The CDR3 has 14 amino acids. CDR1 is LNHNV, CDR2 YYDKDF, per germline (reference sequence). With 7 bases clipped from V and 4 bases from J, the junction kept 1 base outside the gene matches. The full variable domain, completed using reference TRBV15 and TRBJ2-3, is DAMVIQNPRYQVTQFGKPVTLSCSQTLNHNVMYWYQQKSSQAPKLLFHYYDKDFNNEADTPDNFQSRRPNTSFCFLDIRSPGLGDTAMYLCATKTSGGADTQYFGPGTRLTVL.

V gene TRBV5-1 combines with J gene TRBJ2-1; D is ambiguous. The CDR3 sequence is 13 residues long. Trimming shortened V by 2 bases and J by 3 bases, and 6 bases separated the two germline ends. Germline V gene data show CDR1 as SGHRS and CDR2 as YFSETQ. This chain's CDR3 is CASSFGSYNEQFF. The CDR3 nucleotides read TGCGCCAGCAGCTTTGGCAGCTACAATGAGCAGTTCTTC.

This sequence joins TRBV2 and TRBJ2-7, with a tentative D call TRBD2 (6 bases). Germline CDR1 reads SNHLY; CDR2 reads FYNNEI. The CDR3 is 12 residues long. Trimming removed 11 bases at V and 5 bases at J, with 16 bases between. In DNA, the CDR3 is TGTGCCGGTTGCCGGGAGTACGACGAGCAGTACTTC. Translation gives CAGCREYDEQYF.

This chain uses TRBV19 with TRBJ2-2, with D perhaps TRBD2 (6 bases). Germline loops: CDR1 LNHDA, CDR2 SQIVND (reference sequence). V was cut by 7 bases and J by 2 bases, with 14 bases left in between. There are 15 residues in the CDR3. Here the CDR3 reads CASTYTGTNTGELFF. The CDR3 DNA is TGTGCCAGTACCTATACCGGGACTAACACCGGGGAGCTGTTTTTT.